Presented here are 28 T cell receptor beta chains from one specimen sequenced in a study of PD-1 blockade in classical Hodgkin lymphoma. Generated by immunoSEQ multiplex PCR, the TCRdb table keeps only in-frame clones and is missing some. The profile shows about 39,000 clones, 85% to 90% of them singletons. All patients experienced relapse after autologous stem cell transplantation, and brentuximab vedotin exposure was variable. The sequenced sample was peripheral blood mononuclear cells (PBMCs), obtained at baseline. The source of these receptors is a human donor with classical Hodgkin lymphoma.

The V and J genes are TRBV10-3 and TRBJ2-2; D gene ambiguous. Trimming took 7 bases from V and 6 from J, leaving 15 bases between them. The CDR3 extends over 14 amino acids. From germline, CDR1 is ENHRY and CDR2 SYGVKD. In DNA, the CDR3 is TGTGCCATCACCCTCCAACCTGGGGCCGGGGAGCTGTTTTTT. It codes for CAITLQPGAGELFF.

CDR3 nucleotide sequence: TGTGCCAGCTCACCAGGGGGCAATCAGCCCCAGCATTTT. Protein: CASSPGGNQPQHF. The J gene is TRBJ1-5, the V gene TRBV18, with D hard to call. This CDR3 comprises 13 residues. CDR1 is KGHSH and CDR2 is LQKENI in the germline V gene. Trimming took 2 bases from V and 2 from J, leaving 4 bases between them.

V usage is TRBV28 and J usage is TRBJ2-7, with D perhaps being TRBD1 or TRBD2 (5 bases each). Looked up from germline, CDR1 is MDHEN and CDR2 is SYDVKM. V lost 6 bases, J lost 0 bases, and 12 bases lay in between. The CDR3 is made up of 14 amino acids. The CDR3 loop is CASSWGSGSYEQYF. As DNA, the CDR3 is TGTGCCAGCAGCTGGGGGTCAGGCTCCTACGAGCAGTACTTC. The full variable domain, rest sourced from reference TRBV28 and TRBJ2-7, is DVKVTQSSRYLVKRTGEKVFLECVQDMDHENMFWYRQDPGLGLRLIYFSYDVKMKEKGDIPEGYSVSREKKERFSLILESASTNQTSMYLCASSWGSGSYEQYFGPGTRLTVT.

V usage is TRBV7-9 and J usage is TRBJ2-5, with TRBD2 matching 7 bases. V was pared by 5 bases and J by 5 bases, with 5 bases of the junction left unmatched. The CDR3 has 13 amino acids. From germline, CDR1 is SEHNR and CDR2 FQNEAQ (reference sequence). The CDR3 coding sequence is TGTGCCAGCAGCCGGACTAGTCACGAGACCCAGTACTTC. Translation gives CASSRTSHETQYF.

The CDR3 reads CASSPRGRTTEAFF. DNA of the CDR3: TGTGCCAGCAGTCCCAGGGGGAGAACCACTGAAGCTTTCTTT. V usage is TRBV6-1 and J usage is TRBJ1-1, with 7 bases that match TRBD1. V dropped 5 bases and J dropped 4; count of bases not matched to a gene: 7. The length of the CDR3 is 14 residues. CDR1 MNHNS and CDR2 SASEGT come from the germline V gene.

In DNA, the CDR3 is TGTGCCAGCAGGAGAGGGGGGCTAAACTACGAGCAGTACTTC. Its protein is CASRRGGLNYEQYF. The chain combines TRBV6-1 with TRBJ2-7, with D perhaps matching TRBD1 or TRBD2 (6 bases each). This CDR3 has 14 amino acids. The V end lost 6 bases, the J end lost 3 bases, and 15 bases lay between the germline ends. The germline CDR1 and CDR2 sequences are MNHNS and SASEGT.

The CDR3 loop reads CASSILGQGTEKLFF. The CDR3 region has the DNA TGTGCCAGTAGTATTCTGGGACAGGGGACTGAAAAACTGTTTTTT. V gene TRBV19 combines with J gene TRBJ1-4, with 10 bases identical to TRBD1. The CDR3 has 15 amino acids. Per the germline V gene, CDR1 is LNHDA and CDR2 is SQIVND (reference sequence). V shed 3 bases and J 7 bases; nucleotides not matched to a gene: 5.

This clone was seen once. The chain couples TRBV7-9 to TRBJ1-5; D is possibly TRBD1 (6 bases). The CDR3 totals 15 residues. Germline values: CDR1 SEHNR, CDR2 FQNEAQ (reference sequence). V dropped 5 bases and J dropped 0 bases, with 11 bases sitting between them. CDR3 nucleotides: TGTGCCAGCAGCGGCGGACAGAATAGCAATCAGCCCCAGCATTTT. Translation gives CASSGGQNSNQPQHF.

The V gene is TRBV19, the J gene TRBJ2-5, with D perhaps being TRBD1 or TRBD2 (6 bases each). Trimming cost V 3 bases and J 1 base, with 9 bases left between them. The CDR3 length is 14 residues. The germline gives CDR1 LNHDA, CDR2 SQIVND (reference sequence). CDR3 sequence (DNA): TGTGCCAGTAGTATTGGGGGGCTCCAAGAGACCCAGTACTTC. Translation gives CASSIGGLQETQYF.

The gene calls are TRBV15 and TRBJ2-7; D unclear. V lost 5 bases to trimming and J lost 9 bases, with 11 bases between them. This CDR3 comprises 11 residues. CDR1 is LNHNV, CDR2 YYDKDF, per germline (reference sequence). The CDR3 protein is CATSHGSGQYF. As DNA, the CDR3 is TGTGCCACCAGCCATGGTTCGGGGCAGTACTTC.

This CDR3 reads CATSRGGTGGYNEQFF. The CDR3 nucleotides read TGTGCCACCAGCAGAGGTGGGACAGGGGGTTACAATGAGCAGTTCTTC. The rearrangement links TRBV15 to TRBJ2-1, with 11 bases lining up with TRBD1. Germline CDR1 LNHNV, CDR2 YYDKDF (reference sequence). Unmatched junction bases numbered 3, after V lost 1 base and J lost 4 bases. CDR3 length: 16 amino acids.

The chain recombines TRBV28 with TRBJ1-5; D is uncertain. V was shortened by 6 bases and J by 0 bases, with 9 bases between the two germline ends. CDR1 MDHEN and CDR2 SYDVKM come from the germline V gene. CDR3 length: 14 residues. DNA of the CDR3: TGTGCCAGCAGCATACAGCTTAGCAATCAGCCCCAGCATTTT. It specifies CASSIQLSNQPQHF.

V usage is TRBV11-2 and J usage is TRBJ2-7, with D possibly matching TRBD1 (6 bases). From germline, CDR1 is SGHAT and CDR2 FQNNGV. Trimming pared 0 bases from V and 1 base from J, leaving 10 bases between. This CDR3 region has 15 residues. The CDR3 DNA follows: TGTGCCAGCAGCTTAGAAACAGGGACATCCTACGAGCAGTACTTC. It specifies CASSLETGTSYEQYF.

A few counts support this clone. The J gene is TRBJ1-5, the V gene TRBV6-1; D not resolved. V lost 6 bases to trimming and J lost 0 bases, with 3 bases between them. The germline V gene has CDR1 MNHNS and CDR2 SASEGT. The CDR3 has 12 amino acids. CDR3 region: CASSASNQPQHF. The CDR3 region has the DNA TGTGCCAGCAGCGCTAGCAATCAGCCCCAGCATTTT.

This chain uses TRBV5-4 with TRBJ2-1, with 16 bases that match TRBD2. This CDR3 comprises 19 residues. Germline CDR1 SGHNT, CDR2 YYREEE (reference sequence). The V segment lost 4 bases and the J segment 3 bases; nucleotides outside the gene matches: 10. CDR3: CASSLSGLAGGPVYNEQFF. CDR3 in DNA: TGTGCCAGCAGCCTCTCGGGACTAGCGGGAGGGCCGGTCTACAATGAGCAGTTCTTC. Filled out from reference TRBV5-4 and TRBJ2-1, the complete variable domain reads ETGVTQSPTHLIKTRGQQVTLRCSSQSGHNTVSWYQQALGQGPQFIFQYYREEENGRGNFPPRFSGLQFPNYSSELNVNALELDDSALYLCASSLSGLAGGPVYNEQFFGPGTRLTVL.

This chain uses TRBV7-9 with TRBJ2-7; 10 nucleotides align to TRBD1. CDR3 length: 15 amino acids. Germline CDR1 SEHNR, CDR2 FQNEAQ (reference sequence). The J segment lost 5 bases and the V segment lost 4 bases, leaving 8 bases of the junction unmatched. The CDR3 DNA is TGTGCCAGCAGCTCTTTTGACAGGGGGCCCCACGAGCAGTACTTC. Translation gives CASSSFDRGPHEQYF.

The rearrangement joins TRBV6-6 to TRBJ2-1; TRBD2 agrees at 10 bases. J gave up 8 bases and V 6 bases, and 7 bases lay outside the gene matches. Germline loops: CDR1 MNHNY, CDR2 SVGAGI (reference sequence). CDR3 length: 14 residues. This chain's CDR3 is CASRQAGGPDEQFF. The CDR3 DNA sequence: TGTGCCAGCAGACAAGCGGGGGGGCCGGATGAGCAGTTCTTC.

The DNA of the CDR3 is TGTGCCAGCAGCCCGGGCACAGGGGAGGATGAGCAGTTCTTC. It specifies CASSPGTGEDEQFF. The V call is TRBV25-1, the J call TRBJ2-1; D may be TRBD1 (7 bases). The V gene lost 6 bases and the J gene lost 8 bases, with 17 bases spanning the gap. CDR1 is MGHDK and CDR2 is SYGVNS in the germline V gene. CDR3 length: 14 amino acids.

CDR3 in DNA: TGTGCCAGCAGAAGGACAGGCTCCTCTGGAAACACCATATATTTT. This codes for CASRRTGSSGNTIYF. This chain links TRBV6-5 with TRBJ1-3; 7 bases match TRBD1. With V trimmed by 6 bases and J by 0 bases, 5 bases remained unmatched. CDR1 MNHEY and CDR2 SVGAGI come from the germline V gene. The CDR3 spans 15 residues.

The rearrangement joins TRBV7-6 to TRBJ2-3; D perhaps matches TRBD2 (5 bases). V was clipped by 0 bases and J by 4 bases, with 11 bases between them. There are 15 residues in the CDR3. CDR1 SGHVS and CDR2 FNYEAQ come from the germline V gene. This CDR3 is CASSLASAAADTQYF. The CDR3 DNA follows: TGTGCCAGCAGCTTAGCTAGCGCCGCGGCAGATACGCAGTATTTT.

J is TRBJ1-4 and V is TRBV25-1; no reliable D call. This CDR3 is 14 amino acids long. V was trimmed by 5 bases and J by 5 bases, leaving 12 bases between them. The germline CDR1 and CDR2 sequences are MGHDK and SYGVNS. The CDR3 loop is CASSPGTVNEKLFF. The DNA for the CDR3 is TGTGCCAGCAGTCCGGGCACAGTAAATGAAAAACTGTTTTTT.

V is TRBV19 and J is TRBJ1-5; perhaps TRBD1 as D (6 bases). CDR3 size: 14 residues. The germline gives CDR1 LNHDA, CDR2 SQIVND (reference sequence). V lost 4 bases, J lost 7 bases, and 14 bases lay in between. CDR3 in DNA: TGTGCCAGTAGTACCGGGACATACGGACAGCCCCAGCATTTT. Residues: CASSTGTYGQPQHF.

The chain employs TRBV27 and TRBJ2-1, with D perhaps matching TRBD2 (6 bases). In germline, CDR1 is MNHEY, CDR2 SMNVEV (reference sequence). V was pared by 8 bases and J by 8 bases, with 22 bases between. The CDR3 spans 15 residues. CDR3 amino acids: CASARTSKRADEQFF. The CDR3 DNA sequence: TGTGCCAGCGCACGCACTAGCAAGAGAGCCGATGAGCAGTTCTTC.

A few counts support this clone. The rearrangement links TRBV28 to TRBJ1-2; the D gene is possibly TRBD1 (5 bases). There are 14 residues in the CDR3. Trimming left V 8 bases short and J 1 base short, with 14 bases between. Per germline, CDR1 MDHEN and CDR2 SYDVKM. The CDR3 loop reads CASLLGGDNYGYTF. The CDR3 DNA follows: TGTGCCAGCCTGCTAGGAGGGGATAACTATGGCTACACCTTC.

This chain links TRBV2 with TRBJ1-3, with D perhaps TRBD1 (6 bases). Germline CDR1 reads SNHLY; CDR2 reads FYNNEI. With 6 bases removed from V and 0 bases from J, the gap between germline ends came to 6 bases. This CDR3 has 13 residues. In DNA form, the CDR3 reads TGTGCCAGCAGGGACAGCTCTGGAAACACCATATATTTT. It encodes CASRDSSGNTIYF.

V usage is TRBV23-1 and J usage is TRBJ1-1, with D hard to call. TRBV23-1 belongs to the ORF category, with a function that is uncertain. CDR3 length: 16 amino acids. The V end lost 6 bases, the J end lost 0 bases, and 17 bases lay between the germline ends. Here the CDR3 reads CASRLNTRGLNTEAFF. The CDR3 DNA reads TGCGCCAGCAGGTTAAACACCCGAGGGTTGAACACTGAAGCTTTCTTT.

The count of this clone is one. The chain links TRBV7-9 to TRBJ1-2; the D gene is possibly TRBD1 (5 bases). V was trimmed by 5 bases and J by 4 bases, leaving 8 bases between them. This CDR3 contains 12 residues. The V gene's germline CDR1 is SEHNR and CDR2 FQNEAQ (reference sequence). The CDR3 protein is CASSDDSYGYTF. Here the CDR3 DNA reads TGTGCCAGCAGCGACGACAGCTATGGCTACACCTTC.

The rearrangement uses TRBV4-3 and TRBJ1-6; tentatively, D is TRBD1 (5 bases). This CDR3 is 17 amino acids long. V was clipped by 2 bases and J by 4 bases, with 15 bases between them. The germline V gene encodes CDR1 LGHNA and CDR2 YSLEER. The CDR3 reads CASSQQTTTGYNSPLHF. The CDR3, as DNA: TGCGCCAGCAGCCAACAAACTACTACAGGTTATAATTCACCCCTCCACTTT.